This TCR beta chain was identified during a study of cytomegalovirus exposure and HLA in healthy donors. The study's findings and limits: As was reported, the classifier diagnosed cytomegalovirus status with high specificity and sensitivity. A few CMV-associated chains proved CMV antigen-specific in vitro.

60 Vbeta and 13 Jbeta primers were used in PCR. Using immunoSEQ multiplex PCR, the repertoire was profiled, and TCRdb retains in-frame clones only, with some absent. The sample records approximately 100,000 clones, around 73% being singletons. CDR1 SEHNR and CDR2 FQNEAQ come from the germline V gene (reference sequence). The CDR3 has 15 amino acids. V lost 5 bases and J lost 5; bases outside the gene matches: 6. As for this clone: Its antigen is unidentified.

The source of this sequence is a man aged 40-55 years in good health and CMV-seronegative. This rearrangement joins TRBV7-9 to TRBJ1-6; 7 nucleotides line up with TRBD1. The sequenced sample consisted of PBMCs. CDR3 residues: CASSPRTGNNSPLHF. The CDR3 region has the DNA TGTGCCAGCAGCCCCAGGACAGGAAATAATTCACCCCTCCACTTT.